This passage covers 8 T cell receptor beta chains from one sample sequenced in a study of blood T cell repertoires in COVID-19. This table comes from immunoSEQ multiplex PCR, and its TCRdb copy is limited to in-frame clones, with some not included. In the table there are 240,000 or so clones, 86% of which are singletons. Sequenced input: PBMCs or T cells enriched from blood (not recorded which). The receptors shown here come from a woman between 50 and 59 years old who had recovered from COVID-19.

V and J are TRBV7-2 and TRBJ2-1; D possibly corresponds to TRBD1 (5 bases). V lost 6 bases and J lost 9, with 12 bases in between. Germline loops: CDR1 SGHTA, CDR2 FQGNSA. The CDR3 runs to 12 residues. DNA of the CDR3: TGTGCCAGCAGATTCGGTGGGGCTGAGCAGTTCTTC. It encodes CASRFGGAEQFF.

The V gene is TRBV3-1 (or the pseudogene TRBV3-2), the J gene TRBJ2-5; TRBD2 agrees at 9 bases. Germline V CDR1 and CDR2: LGHDT, YNNKEL (reference sequence). J lost 7 bases, V lost 4 bases, and 10 bases had no gene match. The CDR3 consists of 15 residues. The CDR3 DNA sequence: TGTGCCAGCAGCCCCCCGGGTAGCGGGAGTGTGACCCAGTACTTC. This translates into CASSPPGSGSVTQYF.

The chain recombines TRBV24-1 with TRBJ1-2, with a tentative D call TRBD1 (5 bases). Germline CDR1 is KGHDR and CDR2 is SFDVKD. V was cut by 6 bases and J by 3 bases, with 19 bases left in between. The CDR3 is 16 amino acids. CDR3 in amino acids: CATSLPRGAGYYGYTF. The CDR3 nucleotides are TGTGCCACCAGTCTCCCCCGCGGGGCCGGATACTATGGCTACACCTTC.

The rearrangement joins TRBV30 to TRBJ2-1; TRBD2 matches 12 bases. The CDR3 covers 16 residues. Germline V gene lookup returns CDR1 GTSNPN and CDR2 SVGIG (reference sequence). Germline trimming cut 3 bases from V and 12 bases from J; bases unmatched to any gene: 15. CDR3 nucleotide sequence: TGTGCCTGGAGCACCCACGGACTAGCGGGGAACTCGAGGCAGTTCTTC. It specifies CAWSTHGLAGNSRQFF.

This chain uses TRBV25-1 with TRBJ1-4; TRBD1 matches 7 bases. This CDR3 comprises 14 residues. The germline V gene encodes CDR1 MGHDK and CDR2 SYGVNS. Unmatched junction bases numbered 10, after V lost 5 bases and J lost 10 bases. The CDR3, as DNA: TGTGCCAGCAGTCCCCCAGGGGGAGAGGTAAAACTGTTTTTT. Amino acid sequence: CASSPPGGEVKLFF.

The chain has TRBV19 and TRBJ2-7; 9 bases line up with TRBD2. From germline, CDR1 is LNHDA and CDR2 SQIVND (reference sequence). This CDR3 region has 15 residues. V gave up 4 bases and J gave up 7 bases; unmatched junction bases: 11. CDR3 protein: CASSTVAGVSLEQYF. Written as DNA, the CDR3 is TGTGCCAGTAGTACGGTAGCGGGGGTTTCCTTGGAGCAGTACTTC.

The J gene is TRBJ1-1, the V gene TRBV5-1; a weak D match, TRBD1 (5 bases). V was pared by 3 bases and J by 3 bases, with 9 bases between. This CDR3 contains 13 residues. Looked up from germline, CDR1 is SGHRS and CDR2 is YFSETQ. The CDR3 is CASSSGVDTEAFF. The CDR3 DNA follows: TGCGCCAGCAGCTCGGGGGTCGACACTGAAGCTTTCTTT.

CDR3 sequence reads: CASSREGRDRYNGNSPLHF. In DNA, the CDR3 is TGTGCCAGCAGCCGGGAGGGCAGGGACAGATACAACGGTAATTCACCCCTCCACTTT. This sequence joins TRBV7-8 and TRBJ1-6; 7 nucleotides agree with TRBD1. Unmatched junction bases numbered 19, after V lost 5 bases and J lost 6 bases. Germline CDR1 SGHVS, CDR2 FQNEAQ. The CDR3 has 19 amino acids.